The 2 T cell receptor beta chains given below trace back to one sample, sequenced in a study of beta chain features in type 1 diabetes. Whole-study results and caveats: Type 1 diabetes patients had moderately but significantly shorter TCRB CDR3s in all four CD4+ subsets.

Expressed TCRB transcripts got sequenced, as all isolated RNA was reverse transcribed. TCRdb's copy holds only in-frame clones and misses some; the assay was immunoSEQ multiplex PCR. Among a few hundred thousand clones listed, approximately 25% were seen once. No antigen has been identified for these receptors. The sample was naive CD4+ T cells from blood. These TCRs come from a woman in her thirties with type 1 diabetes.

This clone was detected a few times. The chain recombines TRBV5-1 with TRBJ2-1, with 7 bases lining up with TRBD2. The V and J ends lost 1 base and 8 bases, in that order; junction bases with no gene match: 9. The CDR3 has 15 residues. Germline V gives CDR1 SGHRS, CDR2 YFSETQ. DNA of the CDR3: TGCGCCAGCAGCTTGAGGACTAGTGGGGGAGATGAGCAGTTCTTC. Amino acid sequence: CASSLRTSGGDEQFF.

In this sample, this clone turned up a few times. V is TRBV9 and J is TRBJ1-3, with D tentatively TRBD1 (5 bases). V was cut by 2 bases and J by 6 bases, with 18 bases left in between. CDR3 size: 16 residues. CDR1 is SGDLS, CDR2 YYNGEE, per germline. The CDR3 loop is CASSVDTWQSANTIYF. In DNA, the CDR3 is TGTGCCAGCAGCGTGGACACTTGGCAGAGTGCAAACACCATATATTTT.